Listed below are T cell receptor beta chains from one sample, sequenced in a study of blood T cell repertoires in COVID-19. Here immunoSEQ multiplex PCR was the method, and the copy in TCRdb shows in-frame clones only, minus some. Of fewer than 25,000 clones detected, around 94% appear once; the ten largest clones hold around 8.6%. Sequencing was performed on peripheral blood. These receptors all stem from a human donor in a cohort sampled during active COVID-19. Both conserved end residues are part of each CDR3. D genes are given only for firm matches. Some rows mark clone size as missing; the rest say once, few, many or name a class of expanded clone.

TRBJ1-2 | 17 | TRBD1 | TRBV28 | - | CASSFSLQAQGDYGYTF | TGTGCCAGCAGTTTTTCTTTACAGGCCCAGGGGGACTATGGCTACACCTTC
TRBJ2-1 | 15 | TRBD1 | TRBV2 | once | CASSGRDRGLNEQFF | TGTGCCAGCAGTGGTCGGGACAGGGGGCTCAATGAGCAGTTCTTC
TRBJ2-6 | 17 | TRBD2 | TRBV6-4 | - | CASSLTSGGSGANVLTF | TGTGCCAGCAGTTTGACTAGCGGGGGCTCTGGGGCCAACGTCCTGACTTTC
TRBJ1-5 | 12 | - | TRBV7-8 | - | CASSPEPGPQHF | TGTGCCAGCAGCCCCGAGCCGGGGCCCCAGCATTTT
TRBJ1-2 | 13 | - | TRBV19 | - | CASSTTGIYGYTF | TGTGCCAGTAGTACTACGGGGATCTATGGCTACACCTTC
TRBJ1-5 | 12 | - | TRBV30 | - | CAWGSRNQPQHF | TGTGCCTGGGGGTCGAGGAATCAGCCCCAGCATTTT
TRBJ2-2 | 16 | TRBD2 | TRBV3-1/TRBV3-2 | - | CASSLEGLAGAGELFF | TGTGCCAGCAGCCTCGAGGGACTAGCGGGAGCCGGGGAGCTGTTTTTT
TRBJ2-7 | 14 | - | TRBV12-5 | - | CASGLEQGAYEQYF | TGTGCTAGTGGTTTGGAACAGGGAGCCTACGAGCAGTACTTC
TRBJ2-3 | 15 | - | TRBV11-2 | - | CASSHLAKPTDTQYF | TGTGCCAGCAGCCATCTAGCGAAACCCACAGATACGCAGTATTTT
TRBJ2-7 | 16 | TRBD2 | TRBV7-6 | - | CASSLEDSGGNYEQYF | TGTGCCAGCAGCTTAGAGGATAGCGGGGGGAACTACGAGCAGTACTTC
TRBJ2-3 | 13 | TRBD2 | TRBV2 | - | CASSPSGNLFPYF | TGTGCCAGCAGTCCCAGCGGGAATCTCTTTCCGTATTTT
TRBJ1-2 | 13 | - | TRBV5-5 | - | CASSSGVNYGYTF | TGTGCCAGCAGCAGCGGGGTTAACTATGGCTACACCTTC
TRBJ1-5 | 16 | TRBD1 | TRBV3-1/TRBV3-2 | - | CASSQRQGDSNQPQHF | TGTGCCAGCAGCCAGCGACAGGGAGATAGCAATCAGCCCCAGCATTTT
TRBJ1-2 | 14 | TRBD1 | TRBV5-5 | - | CASSLGGQDYGYTF | TGTGCCAGCAGCTTGGGGGGACAGGACTATGGCTACACCTTC
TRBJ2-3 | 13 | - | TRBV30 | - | CAWSGQDTDTQYF | TGTGCCTGGAGTGGACAGGACACAGATACGCAGTATTTT
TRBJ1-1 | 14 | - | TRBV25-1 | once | CASSEWAPNTEAFF | TGTGCCAGCAGTGAATGGGCACCGAACACTGAAGCTTTCTTT
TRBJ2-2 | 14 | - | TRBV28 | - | CASSLPGNPGELFF | TGTGCCAGCAGTTTACCCGGTAATCCCGGGGAGCTGTTTTTT
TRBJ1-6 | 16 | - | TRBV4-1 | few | CASSQEGTSYNSPLHF | TGCGCCAGCAGCCAAGAGGGGACATCCTATAATTCACCCCTCCACTTT
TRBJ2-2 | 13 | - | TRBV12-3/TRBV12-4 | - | CASSLGGAGELFF | TGTGCCAGCAGTTTAGGGGGGGCCGGGGAGCTGTTTTTT
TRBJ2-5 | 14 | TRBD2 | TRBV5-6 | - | CASSLWEGQGTQYF | TGTGCCAGCAGCTTGTGGGAGGGCCAGGGGACCCAGTACTTC
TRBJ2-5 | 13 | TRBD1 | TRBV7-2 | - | CASSNGQGETQYF | TGTGCCAGCAGCAACGGACAGGGAGAGACCCAGTACTTC
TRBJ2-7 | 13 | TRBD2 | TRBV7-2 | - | CASSSGLVYEQYF | TGTGCCAGCAGCTCCGGACTAGTATACGAGCAGTACTTC
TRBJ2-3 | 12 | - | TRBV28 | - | CASSLGPRPQYF | TGTGCCAGCAGTTTAGGCCCGAGGCCGCAGTATTTT
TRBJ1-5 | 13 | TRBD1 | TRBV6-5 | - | CASSRDRVQPQHF | TGTGCCAGCAGTCGGGACAGGGTCCAGCCCCAGCATTTT
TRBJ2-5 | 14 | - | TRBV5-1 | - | CASSLHREQETQYF | TGCGCCAGCAGCTTGCACAGGGAACAAGAGACCCAGTACTTC
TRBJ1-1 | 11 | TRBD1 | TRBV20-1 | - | CSARPDRDAFF | TGCAGTGCTAGACCAGACAGGGACGCTTTCTTT
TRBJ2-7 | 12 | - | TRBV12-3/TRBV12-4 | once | CASSYRLSEQYF | TGTGCCAGCAGTTACAGGCTCAGCGAGCAGTACTTC
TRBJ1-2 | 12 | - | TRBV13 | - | CASSSYRDGYTF | TGTGCCAGCAGCTCCTACAGGGATGGCTACACCTTC
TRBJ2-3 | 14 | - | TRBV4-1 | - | CASSQGAEVAPQYF | TGCGCCAGCAGCCAAGGGGCTGAGGTAGCGCCGCAGTATTTT
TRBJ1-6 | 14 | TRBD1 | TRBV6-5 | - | CASSPGTVLSPLHF | TGTGCCAGCAGTCCCGGGACAGTCTTATCACCCCTCCACTTT
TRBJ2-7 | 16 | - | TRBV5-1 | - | CASSLVPGTAAHEQYF | TGCGCCAGCAGCTTGGTCCCCGGGACTGCGGCGCACGAGCAGTACTTC
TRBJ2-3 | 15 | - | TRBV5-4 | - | CASSADSTSTDTQYF | TGTGCCAGCAGCGCGGACTCTACTAGCACAGATACGCAGTATTTT
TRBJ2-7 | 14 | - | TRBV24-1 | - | CATSDPGTSYEQYF | TGTGCCACCAGTGATCCAGGTACCTCCTACGAGCAGTACTTC
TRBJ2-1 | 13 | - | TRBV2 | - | CASRPGPRGEQFF | TGTGCCAGCAGGCCGGGCCCCAGGGGTGAGCAGTTCTTC
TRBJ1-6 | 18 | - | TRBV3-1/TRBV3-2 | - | CASSQDPPSRGDRSPLHF | TGTGCCAGCAGCCAAGACCCCCCCAGTAGGGGTGATAGGTCACCCCTCCACTTT
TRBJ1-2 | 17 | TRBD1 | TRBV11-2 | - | CASSWVRSGQGNYGYTF | TGTGCCAGCAGCTGGGTCCGTTCGGGACAGGGTAACTATGGCTACACCTTC
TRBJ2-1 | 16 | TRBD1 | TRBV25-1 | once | CASSDSGTGAYNEQFF | TGTGCCAGCAGTGACTCCGGGACAGGGGCCTACAATGAGCAGTTCTTC
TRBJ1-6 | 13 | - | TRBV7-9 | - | CASSFTEDSPLHF | TGTGCCAGCAGCTTCACCGAGGATTCACCCCTCCACTTT
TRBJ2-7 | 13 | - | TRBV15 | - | CATSRGGSSVQYF | TGTGCCACCAGCAGAGGGGGCAGTTCGGTGCAGTACTTC
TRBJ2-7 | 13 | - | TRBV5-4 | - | CASRTAGAHEQYF | TGTGCCAGCAGAACCGCAGGGGCCCACGAGCAGTACTTC
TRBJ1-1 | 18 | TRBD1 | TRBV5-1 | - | CASSRGGSLGRGTTEAFF | TGCGCCAGCAGCCGCGGTGGTTCCCTTGGCAGGGGGACCACTGAAGCTTTCTTT
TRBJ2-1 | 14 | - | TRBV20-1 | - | CSASSQGLYNEQFF | TGCAGTGCTAGTAGTCAGGGCCTGTACAATGAGCAGTTCTTC
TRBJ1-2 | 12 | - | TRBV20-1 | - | CSASSDREGYTF | TGCAGTGCTAGTTCGGACAGAGAGGGCTACACCTTC
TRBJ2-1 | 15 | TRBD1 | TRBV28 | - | CASSSPGQGYNEQFF | TGTGCCAGCAGCTCCCCGGGACAGGGCTACAATGAGCAGTTCTTC
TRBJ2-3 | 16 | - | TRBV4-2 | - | CASSQVAGQLTDTQYF | TGTGCCAGCAGCCAAGTTGCAGGACAACTCACAGATACGCAGTATTTT
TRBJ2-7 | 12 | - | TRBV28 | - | CASSFRGIEQYF | TGTGCCAGCAGTTTTAGGGGTATCGAGCAGTACTTC
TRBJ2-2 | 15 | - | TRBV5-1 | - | CASSLVQDNTGELFF | TGCGCCAGCAGCTTGGTCCAGGATAACACCGGGGAGCTGTTTTTT
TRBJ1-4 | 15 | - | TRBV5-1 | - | CASSIDGQGGEKLFF | TGCGCCAGCAGTATTGATGGCCAGGGAGGCGAAAAACTGTTTTTT
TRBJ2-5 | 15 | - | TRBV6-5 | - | CASSPDPRDSETQYF | TGTGCCAGCAGTCCGGACCCCCGGGATTCGGAGACCCAGTACTTC
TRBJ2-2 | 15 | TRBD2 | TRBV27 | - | CASSLTSGYTGELFF | TGTGCCAGCAGTTTAACTAGCGGATACACCGGGGAGCTGTTTTTT
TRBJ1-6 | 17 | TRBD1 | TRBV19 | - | CASSTSDRVSGNSPLHF | TGTGCCAGTAGTACCTCGGACAGGGTTTCGGGGAATTCACCCCTCCACTTT